The text below deals with one TCR beta chain. This sample was included in a study of shared clonotypes between healthy human individuals. The V gene's germline CDR1 is SNHLY and CDR2 FYNNEI. This CDR3 contains 13 residues. V lost 4 bases and J lost 3, with 9 bases in between. Profiled with immunoSEQ multiplex PCR; TCRdb holds only in-frame clones, not every one. Among around 1.4 million clones listed, approximately 98.5% were seen once. The receptor was derived from a young man in good health. Sequenced sample: naive CD4+ T cells sorted from blood. Described subset: CD45RA+ positively selected. This chain connects TRBV2 to TRBJ1-1; TRBD1 is a possible D gene (6 bases). As DNA, the CDR3 is TGTGCCAGCAGTGCGCAGGGGTACACTGAAGCTTTCTTT. It is translated as CASSAQGYTEAFF.